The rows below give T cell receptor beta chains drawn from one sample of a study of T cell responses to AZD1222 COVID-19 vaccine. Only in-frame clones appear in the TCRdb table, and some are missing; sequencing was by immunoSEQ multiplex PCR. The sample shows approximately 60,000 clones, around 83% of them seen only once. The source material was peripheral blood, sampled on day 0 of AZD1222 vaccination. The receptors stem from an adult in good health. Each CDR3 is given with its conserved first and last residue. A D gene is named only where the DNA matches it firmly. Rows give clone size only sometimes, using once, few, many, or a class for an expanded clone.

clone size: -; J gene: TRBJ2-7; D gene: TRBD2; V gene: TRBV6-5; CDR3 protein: CASSYSSLADDYEQYF; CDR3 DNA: TGTGCCAGCAGTTACTCCTCCCTAGCGGACGACTACGAGCAGTACTTC
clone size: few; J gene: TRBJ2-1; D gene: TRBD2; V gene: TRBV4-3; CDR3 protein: CASSQGLAEDNEQFF; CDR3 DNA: TGCGCCAGCAGCCAGGGACTAGCGGAGGACAATGAGCAGTTCTTC
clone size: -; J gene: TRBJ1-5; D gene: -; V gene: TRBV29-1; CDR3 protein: CSVEETGNGNQPQHF; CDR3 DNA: TGCAGCGTTGAGGAAACAGGAAATGGCAATCAGCCCCAGCATTTT
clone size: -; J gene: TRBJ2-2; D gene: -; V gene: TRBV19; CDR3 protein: CASSMVPMSGELFF; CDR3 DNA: TGTGCCAGTAGTATGGTCCCAATGAGCGGGGAGCTGTTTTTT
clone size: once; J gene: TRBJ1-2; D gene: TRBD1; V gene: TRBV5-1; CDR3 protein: CASSFDRGNYGYTF; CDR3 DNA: TGCGCCAGCAGCTTTGACAGGGGAAACTATGGCTACACCTTC
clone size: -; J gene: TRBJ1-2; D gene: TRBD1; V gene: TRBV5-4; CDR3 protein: CASSFAGTEDGYTF; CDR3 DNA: TGTGCCAGCAGCTTCGCCGGGACAGAGGATGGCTACACCTTC
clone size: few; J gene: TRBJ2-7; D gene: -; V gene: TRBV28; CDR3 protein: CASSLWSYEQYF; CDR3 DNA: TGTGCCAGCAGTTTGTGGTCCTACGAGCAGTACTTC
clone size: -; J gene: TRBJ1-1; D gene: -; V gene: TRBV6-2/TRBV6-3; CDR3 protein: CASSRRTTLNTEAFF; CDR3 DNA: TGTGCCAGCAGTCGTCGGACAACCTTGAACACTGAAGCTTTCTTT
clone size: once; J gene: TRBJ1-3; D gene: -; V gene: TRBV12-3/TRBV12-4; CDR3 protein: CASSGSTIYF; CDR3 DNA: TGTGCCAGCAGTGGAAGCACCATATATTTT
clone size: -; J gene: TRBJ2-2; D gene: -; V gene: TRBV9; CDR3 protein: CASSVFSQNTGELFF; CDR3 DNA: TGTGCCAGCAGCGTCTTTAGCCAAAACACCGGGGAGCTGTTTTTT
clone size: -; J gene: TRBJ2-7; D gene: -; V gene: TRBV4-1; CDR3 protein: CASSQVTGRPAEQYF; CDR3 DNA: TGCGCCAGCAGCCAAGTGACAGGAAGACCGGCCGAGCAGTACTTC
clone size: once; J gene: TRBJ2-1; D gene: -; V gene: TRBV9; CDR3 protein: CASSAPTGVSYNEQFF; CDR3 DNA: TGTGCCAGCAGCGCCCCAACGGGGGTCTCCTACAATGAGCAGTTCTTC
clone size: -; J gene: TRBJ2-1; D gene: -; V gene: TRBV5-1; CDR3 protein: CASSLDGGFNEQFF; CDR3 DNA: TGCGCCAGCAGCTTGGATGGCGGGTTCAATGAGCAGTTCTTC
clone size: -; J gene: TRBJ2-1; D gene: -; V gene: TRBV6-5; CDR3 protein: CASSPSLLGAGEQFF; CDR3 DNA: TGTGCCAGCAGTCCATCTTTATTGGGGGCAGGGGAGCAGTTCTTC
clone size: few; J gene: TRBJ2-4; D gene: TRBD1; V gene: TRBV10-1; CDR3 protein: CASKDRAKNIQYF; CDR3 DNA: TGCGCCAGCAAGGACAGGGCCAAAAACATTCAGTACTTC
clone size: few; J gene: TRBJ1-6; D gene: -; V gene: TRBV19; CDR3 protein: CASSIQRVNSPLHF; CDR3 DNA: TGTGCCAGTAGTATTCAAAGGGTAAATTCACCCCTCCACTTT
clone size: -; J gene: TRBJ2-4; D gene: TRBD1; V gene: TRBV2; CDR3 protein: CASRDRGDIQYF; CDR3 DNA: TGTGCCAGCAGGGACAGGGGGGACATTCAGTACTTC
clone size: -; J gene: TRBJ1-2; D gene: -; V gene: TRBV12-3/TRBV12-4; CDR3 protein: CASSQDGKYGYTF; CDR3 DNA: TGTGCCAGCAGTCAGGACGGTAAATATGGCTACACCTTC
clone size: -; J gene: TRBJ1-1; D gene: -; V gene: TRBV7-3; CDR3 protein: CASSLQGDTEAFF; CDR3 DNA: TGTGCCAGCAGCTTACAGGGAGACACTGAAGCTTTCTTT
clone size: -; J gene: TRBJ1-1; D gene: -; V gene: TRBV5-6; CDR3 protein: CASSLGLEAFF; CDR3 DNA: TGTGCCAGCAGCTTGGGTCTGGAAGCTTTCTTT
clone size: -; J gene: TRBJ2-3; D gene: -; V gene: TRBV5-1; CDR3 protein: CASSLEGFTDTQYF; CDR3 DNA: TGCGCCAGCAGCTTGGAGGGCTTCACAGATACGCAGTATTTT
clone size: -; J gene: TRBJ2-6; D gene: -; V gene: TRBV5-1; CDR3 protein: CASSVGLRGGANVLTF; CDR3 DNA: TGCGCCAGCAGCGTGGGACTCCGAGGAGGGGCCAACGTCCTGACTTTC
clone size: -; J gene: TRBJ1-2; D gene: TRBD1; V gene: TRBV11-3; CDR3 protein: CASSPPGDRVYGYTF; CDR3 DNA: TGTGCCAGCAGCCCACCCGGTGACAGGGTCTATGGCTACACCTTC
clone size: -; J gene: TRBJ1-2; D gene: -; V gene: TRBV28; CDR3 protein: CASSLLQGNYGYTF; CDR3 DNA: TGTGCCAGCAGTTTATTGCAGGGAAACTATGGCTACACCTTC
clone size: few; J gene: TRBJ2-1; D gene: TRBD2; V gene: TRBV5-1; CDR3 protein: CASSLQARRTSGGYNEQFF; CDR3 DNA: TGCGCCAGCAGCCTACAAGCCCGGAGGACTAGCGGGGGCTACAATGAGCAGTTCTTC
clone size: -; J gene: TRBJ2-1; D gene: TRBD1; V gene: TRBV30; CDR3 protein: CAWGQAFNEQFF; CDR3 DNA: TGTGCCTGGGGACAGGCTTTCAATGAGCAGTTCTTC
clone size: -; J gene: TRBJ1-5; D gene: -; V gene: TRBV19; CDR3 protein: CASSIGLPSNQPQHF; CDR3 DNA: TGTGCCAGTAGTATAGGTTTACCGAGCAATCAGCCCCAGCATTTT
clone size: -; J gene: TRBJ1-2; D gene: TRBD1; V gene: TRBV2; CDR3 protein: CASGKGGDYGYTF; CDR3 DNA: TGTGCCAGCGGAAAAGGGGGCGACTATGGCTACACCTTC
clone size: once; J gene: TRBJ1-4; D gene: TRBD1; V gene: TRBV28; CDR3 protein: CASSGISGTDGRREKLFF; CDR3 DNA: TGTGCCAGCAGTGGAATTTCCGGGACAGACGGACGAAGGGAAAAACTGTTTTTT
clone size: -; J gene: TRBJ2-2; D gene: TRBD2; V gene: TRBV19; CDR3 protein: CASSPGTSGSGELFF; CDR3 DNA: TGTGCCAGTAGTCCAGGGACTAGCGGGTCTGGGGAGCTGTTTTTT
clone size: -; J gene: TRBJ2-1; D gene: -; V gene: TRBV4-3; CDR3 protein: CASSHDTYNEQFF; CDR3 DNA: TGCGCCAGCAGCCACGATACCTACAATGAGCAGTTCTTC
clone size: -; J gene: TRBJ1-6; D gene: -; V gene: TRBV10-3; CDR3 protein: CAISLQGDSPLHF; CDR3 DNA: TGTGCCATCAGTCTACAGGGTGACTCACCCCTCCACTTT
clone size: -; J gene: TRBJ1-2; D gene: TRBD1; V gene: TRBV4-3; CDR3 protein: CASSQWTGGGYGYTF; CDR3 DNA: TGCGCCAGCAGCCAATGGACAGGGGGTGGCTATGGCTACACCTTC
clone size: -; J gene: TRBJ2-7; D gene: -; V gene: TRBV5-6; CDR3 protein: CASSLWGRNEQYF; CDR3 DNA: TGTGCCAGCAGCTTATGGGGGCGCAACGAGCAGTACTTC
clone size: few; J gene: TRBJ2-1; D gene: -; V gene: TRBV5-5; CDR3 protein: CASSRERSYNEQFF; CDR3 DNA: TGTGCCAGCAGCCGTGAGCGCTCCTACAATGAGCAGTTCTTC
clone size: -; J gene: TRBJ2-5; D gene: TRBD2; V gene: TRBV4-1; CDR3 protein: CASSHGSGRAEETQYF; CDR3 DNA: TGCGCCAGCAGCCACGGTAGCGGGAGGGCTGAAGAGACCCAGTACTTC
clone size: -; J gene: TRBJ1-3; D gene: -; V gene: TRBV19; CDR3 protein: CATEETGNSGNTIYF; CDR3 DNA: TGTGCCACCGAAGAGACCGGGAACTCTGGAAACACCATATATTTT
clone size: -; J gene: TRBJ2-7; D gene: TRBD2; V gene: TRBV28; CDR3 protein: CASSTGLAVNYEQYF; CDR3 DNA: TGTGCCAGCAGCACTGGACTAGCGGTTAACTACGAGCAGTACTTC